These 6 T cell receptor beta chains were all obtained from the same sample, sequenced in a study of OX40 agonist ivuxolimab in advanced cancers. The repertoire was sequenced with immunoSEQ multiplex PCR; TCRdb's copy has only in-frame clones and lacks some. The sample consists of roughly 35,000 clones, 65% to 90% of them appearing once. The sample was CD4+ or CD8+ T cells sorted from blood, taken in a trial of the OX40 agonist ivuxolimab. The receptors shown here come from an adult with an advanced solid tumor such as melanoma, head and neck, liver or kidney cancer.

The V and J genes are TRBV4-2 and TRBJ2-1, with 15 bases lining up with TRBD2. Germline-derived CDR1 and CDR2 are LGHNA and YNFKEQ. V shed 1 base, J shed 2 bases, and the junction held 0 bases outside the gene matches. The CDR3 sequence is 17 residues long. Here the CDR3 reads CASSQGTSGRAYNEQFF. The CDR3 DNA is TGTGCCAGCAGCCAAGGGACTAGCGGGAGGGCCTACAATGAGCAGTTCTTC.

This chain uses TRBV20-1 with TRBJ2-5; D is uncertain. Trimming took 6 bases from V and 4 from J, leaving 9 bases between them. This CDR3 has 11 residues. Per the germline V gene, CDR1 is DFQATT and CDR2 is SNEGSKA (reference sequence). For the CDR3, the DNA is TGCAGTGCACTGGACGTAGAGACCCAGTACTTC. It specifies CSALDVETQYF.

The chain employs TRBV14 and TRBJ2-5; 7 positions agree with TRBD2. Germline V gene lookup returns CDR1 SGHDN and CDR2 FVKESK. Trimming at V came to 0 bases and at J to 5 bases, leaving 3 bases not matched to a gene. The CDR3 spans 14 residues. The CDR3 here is CASSQDSGRETQYF. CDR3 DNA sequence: TGTGCCAGCAGCCAAGATTCCGGGAGGGAGACCCAGTACTTC.

CDR3 sequence: CASSLRTVSGANVLTF. CDR3 bases: TGTGCCAGCAGCTTACGGACAGTCTCTGGGGCCAACGTCCTGACTTTC. The V gene is TRBV7-2, the J gene TRBJ2-6; D possibly corresponds to TRBD1 (6 bases). The germline gives CDR1 SGHTA, CDR2 FQGNSA. This CDR3 contains 16 residues. The ends were cut back, 2 bases at V and 0 bases at J, with 8 bases in the middle. The variable domain in full, completed from reference TRBV7-2 and TRBJ2-6, reads GAGVSQSPSNKVTEKGKDVELRCDPISGHTALYWYRQSLGQGLEFLIYFQGNSAPDKSGLPSDRFSAERTGGSVSTLTIQRTQQEDSAVYLCASSLRTVSGANVLTFGAGSRLTVL.

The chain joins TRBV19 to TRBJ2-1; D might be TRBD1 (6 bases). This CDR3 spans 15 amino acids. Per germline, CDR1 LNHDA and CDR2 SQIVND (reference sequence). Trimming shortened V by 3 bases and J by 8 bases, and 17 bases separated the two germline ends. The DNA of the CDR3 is TGTGCCAGTAGTATTGGAGGAAGCAGGGGCTATGAGCAGTTCTTC. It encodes CASSIGGSRGYEQFF.

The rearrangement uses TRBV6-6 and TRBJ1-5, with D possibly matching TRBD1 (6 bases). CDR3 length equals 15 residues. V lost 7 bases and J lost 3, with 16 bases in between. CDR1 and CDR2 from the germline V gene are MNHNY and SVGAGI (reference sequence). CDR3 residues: CASNPTRGNNQPQHF. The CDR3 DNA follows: TGTGCCAGCAATCCCACGAGGGGGAACAATCAGCCCCAGCATTTT.